These 12 T cell receptor beta chains originate from one sample sequenced in a study of shared clonotypes between healthy human individuals (TCRdb year 2020). The library relied on the immunoSEQ multiplex PCR assay. Sourced from immuneACCESS, this table was stored by TCRdb with only in-frame sequences that have V and J called. A share of the clones is absent; for the studies checked, an unresolved V gene accounts for under half, and the remainder has no known explanation. This sample is represented by some 95,000 clones; roughly three quarters of them were singletons. Approximately 46% of the sample goes to the ten largest clones. The sample was memory CD8+ T cells sorted from blood. The cell subset or site tag for this specimen amounts to: CD45RO+ cells pooled with CCR7-negative TemRA cells. The receptors were sampled from a man aged 30 to 39 in good health.

The rearrangement joins TRBV28 to TRBJ2-7; 8 bases are a match to TRBD1. Trimming cost V 6 bases and J 4 bases; bases outside gene matches: 5. Germline assignment: CDR1 MDHEN and CDR2 SYDVKM. This CDR3 is 13 amino acids long. CDR3 coding DNA: TGTGCCAGCAGGCAGGGGGCGCGGTACGAGCAGTACTTC. This encodes CASRQGARYEQYF. Complete variable domain (other parts from reference TRBV28 and TRBJ2-7): DVKVTQSSRYLVKRTGEKVFLECVQDMDHENMFWYRQDPGLGLRLIYFSYDVKMKEKGDIPEGYSVSREKKERFSLILESASTNQTSMYLCASRQGARYEQYFGPGTRLTVT.

This chain uses TRBV5-1 with TRBJ1-4; 7 bases line up with TRBD1. This CDR3 region has 15 residues. Germline V gives CDR1 SGHRS, CDR2 YFSETQ. Losses at the gene ends were 4 bases for V and 5 bases for J; bases not matched to a gene: 8. The CDR3 DNA reads TGCGCCAGCAGCCCCTCCGGGACAGTGAATGAAAAACTGTTTTTT. This sequence encodes CASSPSGTVNEKLFF.

The chain recombines TRBV11-2 with TRBJ2-1; 14 bases line up with TRBD2. CDR3 size: 19 residues. V lost 5 bases and J lost 4; bases outside the gene matches: 13. The germline V gene has CDR1 SGHAT and CDR2 FQNNGV. The CDR3 DNA sequence: TGTGCCAGCAGCCCGGGACTAGCGGGAGCCTTTCATAGGTACAATGAGCAGTTCTTC. Encoded protein: CASSPGLAGAFHRYNEQFF.

V and J are TRBV7-8 and TRBJ1-1; no clear D. V lost 2 bases to trimming and J lost 0 bases, with 10 bases between them. In germline, CDR1 is SGHVS, CDR2 FQNEAQ. The CDR3 contains 15 residues. CDR3 in amino acids: CASSLKRQLNTEAFF. DNA of the CDR3: TGTGCCAGCAGCTTAAAACGCCAATTGAACACTGAAGCTTTCTTT. Full variable domain (outside the CDR3, taken from reference TRBV7-8 and TRBJ1-1): GAGVSQSPRYKVAKRGQDVALRCDPISGHVSLFWYQQALGQGPEFLTYFQNEAQLDKSGLPSDRFFAERPEGSVSTLKIQRTQQEDSAVYLCASSLKRQLNTEAFFGQGTRLTVV.

The chain joins TRBV18 to TRBJ2-7; no firm D call. The CDR3 loop spans 12 amino acids. Deletions cut 3 bases from V and 7 bases from J, with 10 bases between. The germline gives CDR1 KGHSH, CDR2 LQKENI. CDR3 sequence reads: CASSPGMQEQYF. CDR3 sequence (DNA): TGTGCCAGCTCACCGGGAATGCAGGAGCAGTACTTC.

This clone has a count of ten or more. The CDR3 region is CASSLGGWRETQYF. DNA of the CDR3: TGTGCCAGCAGCTTAGGGGGGTGGCGGGAGACCCAGTACTTC. The V gene is TRBV7-2, the J gene TRBJ2-5, with D perhaps being TRBD1 or TRBD2 (5 bases each). Germline V lookup: CDR1 SGHTA, CDR2 FQGNSA. Trimming took 1 base from V and 5 from J, leaving 11 bases between them. This CDR3 spans 14 amino acids.

V is TRBV10-2 and J is TRBJ2-5; D uncertain. The CDR3 totals 14 residues. Deletions cut 4 bases from V and 4 bases from J, with 13 bases between. Germline-derived CDR1 and CDR2 are WSHSY and SAAADI. The CDR3 nucleotides are TGCGCCAGCAGTGTTGGGAAATTCCGAGAGACCCAGTACTTC. Translation: CASSVGKFRETQYF.

The gene calls are TRBV19 and TRBJ2-7; 9 nucleotides line up with TRBD1. This CDR3 region has 15 residues. CDR1 and CDR2 from the germline V gene are LNHDA and SQIVND (reference sequence). J gave up 0 bases and V 5 bases, and 5 bases lay outside the gene matches. CDR3 residues: CASSAKTGGSYEQYF. In DNA, the CDR3 is TGTGCCAGTAGTGCCAAGACAGGGGGCTCCTACGAGCAGTACTTC.

V gene TRBV29-1 combines with J gene TRBJ2-5; a possible D gene is TRBD1 (6 bases). Per germline, CDR1 SQVTM and CDR2 ANQGSEA. The length of the CDR3 is 14 residues. Trimming pared 7 bases from V and 7 bases from J, leaving 22 bases between. The CDR3 is CSAVGDRTARTQYF. In nucleotides, the CDR3 is TGCAGCGCAGTCGGCGACAGGACGGCGAGGACCCAGTACTTC.

The chain has TRBV7-6 and TRBJ1-1; 7 bases are a match to TRBD1. V lost 1 base, J lost 0 bases, and 5 bases stayed unmatched. Germline-derived CDR1 and CDR2 are SGHVS and FNYEAQ. The CDR3 is 16 residues long. The CDR3 is CASSLDPTGLNTEAFF. Here the CDR3 DNA reads TGTGCCAGCAGCTTAGACCCGACAGGGCTGAACACTGAAGCTTTCTTT.

Turning to this clone: Other nucleotide sequences in the sample specify the same CDR3. The genes are TRBV28 and TRBJ2-7; a weak D match, TRBD1 (5 bases). Germline V gene lookup returns CDR1 MDHEN and CDR2 SYDVKM. Trimming removed 6 bases at V and 3 bases at J, with 9 bases between. The CDR3 covers 12 residues. Here the CDR3 reads CASSSTDYEQYF. The CDR3 DNA reads as TGTGCCAGCAGCTCGACAGACTACGAGCAGTACTTC.

The rearrangement joins TRBV5-1 to TRBJ2-7; 9 bases line up with TRBD1. CDR1 is SGHRS, CDR2 YFSETQ, per germline. V was pared by 4 bases and J by 5 bases, with 4 bases of the junction left unmatched. CDR3 size: 13 residues. CDR3 region: CASSRDRVDEQYF. The CDR3 DNA follows: TGCGCCAGCAGCCGGGACAGGGTCGACGAGCAGTACTTC.